This TCR beta chain originates from a study of human thymus T cells. Thymic resections from corrective heart surgery supplied the tissue. In germline, CDR1 is MNHNS, CDR2 SASEGT. V was trimmed by 6 bases and J by 0 bases, leaving 8 bases between them. The CDR3 has 13 amino acids. Clones were sequenced by immunoSEQ multiplex PCR, and TCRdb holds only the in-frame ones, with some missing. The sample records 120,000 or so clones, just under 95% being singletons. The clonotype originates from a boy less than two years old with a congenital heart defect but otherwise immunologically healthy. The chain links TRBV6-1 to TRBJ2-5, with unresolved D. Sequencing was performed on thymus tissue. Written as DNA, the CDR3 is TGTGCCAGCAGCAAAGGGTACCAAGAGACCCAGTACTTC. It yields the protein CASSKGYQETQYF.